These 20 T cell receptor beta chains originate from one sample sequenced in a study of OX40 agonist ivuxolimab in advanced cancers. Sequencing was performed with immunoSEQ multiplex PCR; in TCRdb, only in-frame clones are kept and a portion is missing. The data contain about 51,000 clones, over 65% of them singletons. Sequences were derived from CD4+ or CD8+ T cells sorted from blood, sampled in a trial of the OX40 agonist ivuxolimab. The receptor source for this set is an adult with an advanced solid tumor such as melanoma, head and neck, liver or kidney cancer.

In this sample, this clone turned up once. V gene TRBV18 combines with J gene TRBJ2-7; no clear D gene. The CDR3 sequence is 12 residues long. The V end was cut by 2 bases, the J end by 0 bases, with 2 bases between. Germline CDR1 is KGHSH and CDR2 is LQKENI. The CDR3 DNA reads as TGTGCCAGCTCACCATCCTCCTACGAGCAGTACTTC. Protein sequence: CASSPSSYEQYF.

The chain employs TRBV29-1 and TRBJ2-1; 11 bases agree with TRBD1. From germline, CDR1 is SQVTM and CDR2 ANQGSEA. CDR3 length equals 14 residues. The V and J ends lost 6 bases and 4 bases, in that order; junction bases with no gene match: 5. CDR3 bases: TGCAGCGTATTAGGACAGGGGGCATACAATGAGCAGTTCTTC. This sequence encodes CSVLGQGAYNEQFF.

The chain employs TRBV18 and TRBJ2-2; D ambiguous. The V gene's germline CDR1 is KGHSH and CDR2 LQKENI. The CDR3 contains 12 residues. V lost 2 bases, J lost 7 bases, and 5 bases lay in between. CDR3 residues: CASSPMIGELFF. CDR3 in DNA: TGTGCCAGCTCACCAATGATCGGGGAGCTGTTTTTT. Drawing the rest from reference TRBV18 and TRBJ2-2, the complete variable domain is NAGVMQNPRHLVRRRGQEARLRCSPMKGHSHVYWYRQLPEEGLKFMVYLQKENIIDESGMPKERFSAEFPKEGPSILRIQQVVRGDSAAYFCASSPMIGELFFGEGSRLTVL.

V gene TRBV29-1 combines with J gene TRBJ2-1; TRBD2 aligns across 7 bases. Germline lookup yields CDR1 SQVTM and CDR2 ANQGSEA. V lost 7 bases to trimming and J lost 4 bases; unmatched junction nucleotides: 4. The CDR3 consists of 12 residues. The CDR3: CSGTREYNEQFF. The CDR3 DNA sequence: TGCAGCGGGACTAGAGAATACAATGAGCAGTTCTTC.

CDR3 residues: CASSLGQNQETQYF. CDR3 DNA sequence: TGTGCCAGCTCACTGGGACAAAACCAAGAGACCCAGTACTTC. V is TRBV18 and J is TRBJ2-5, with TRBD1 as a possible D gene (6 bases). The CDR3 extends over 14 amino acids. The V and J ends lost 4 bases and 0 bases respectively, with 9 bases between them. Germline V lookup: CDR1 KGHSH, CDR2 LQKENI.

V usage is TRBV29-1 and J usage is TRBJ1-2; a possible D gene is TRBD1 (6 bases). Germline V gene sequence: CDR1 SQVTM, CDR2 ANQGSEA. Trimming cost V 2 bases and J 6 bases, with 13 bases left between them. The CDR3 covers 13 residues. The CDR3 DNA follows: TGCAGCGTTGAACCACCCGGGGGGCATGGCTACACCTTC. Its translation is CSVEPPGGHGYTF.

The gene calls are TRBV5-1 and TRBJ1-1, with a tentative D call TRBD1 (5 bases). Germline lookup yields CDR1 SGHRS and CDR2 YFSETQ. V was cut by 4 bases and J by 5 bases, with 15 bases left in between. This CDR3 is built from 14 residues. CDR3: CASSRGTSVTEAFF. DNA for the CDR3: TGCGCCAGCAGCCGGGGGACGTCGGTTACTGAAGCTTTCTTT.

This clone turned up a few times. This chain joins TRBV5-1 and TRBJ1-1; maybe TRBD1 (5 bases). Trimming stripped 3 bases from V and 6 bases from J, with 21 bases between. The CDR3 extends over 16 amino acids. Germline lookup yields CDR1 SGHRS and CDR2 YFSETQ. DNA for the CDR3: TGCGCCAGCAGCTCGCAGGGTGGGATTAGAACGGCTGAAGCTTTCTTT. It encodes CASSSQGGIRTAEAFF. The full variable domain, in which reference TRBV5-1 and TRBJ1-1 provide the parts outside the CDR3, is KAGVTQTPRYLIKTRGQQVTLSCSPISGHRSVSWYQQTPGQGLQFLFEYFSETQRNKGNFPGRFSGRQFSNSRSEMNVSTLELGDSALYLCASSSQGGIRTAEAFFGQGTRLTVV.

The gene calls are TRBV19 and TRBJ1-2, with a tentative D call TRBD1 (6 bases). This CDR3 has 13 amino acids. Germline CDR1 LNHDA, CDR2 SQIVND (reference sequence). V lost 6 bases to trimming and J lost 4 bases, with 12 bases between them. Here the CDR3 reads CASSATGPYGYTF. The CDR3 DNA reads TGTGCCAGTAGCGCCACAGGGCCCTATGGCTACACCTTC. Full variable domain (rest looked up from reference TRBV19 and TRBJ1-2): DGGITQSPKYLFRKEGQNVTLSCEQNLNHDAMYWYRQDPGQGLRLIYYSQIVNDFQKGDIAEGYSVSREKKESFPLTVTSAQKNPTAFYLCASSATGPYGYTFGSGTRLTVV.

V and J are TRBV10-2 and TRBJ2-1; D may be TRBD2 (5 bases). Germline V gene lookup returns CDR1 WSHSY and CDR2 SAAADI. This CDR3 has 15 residues. Trimming took off 0 bases at V and 9 bases at J, with 15 bases between the two ends. The CDR3: CASSESPSRGSEQFF. CDR3 sequence (DNA): TGCGCCAGCAGTGAGTCGCCTAGTCGTGGGAGTGAGCAGTTCTTC.

V is TRBV6-6 and J is TRBJ2-7; a possible D gene is TRBD2 (5 bases). Trimming cost V 7 bases and J 7 bases, with 14 bases left between them. The CDR3 is made up of 12 amino acids. Germline V CDR1 and CDR2: MNHNY, SVGAGI (reference sequence). The CDR3 loop is CASTGRGREQYF. The CDR3 DNA follows: TGTGCCAGCACCGGCCGGGGAAGGGAGCAGTACTTC.

This clone came up a few times. The V call is TRBV5-1, the J call TRBJ1-4; no clear D. The CDR3 runs to 16 residues. V was pared by 0 bases and J by 0 bases, with 9 bases between. Germline V gene data show CDR1 as SGHRS and CDR2 as YFSETQ. CDR3 protein: CASSLAGSATNEKLFF. Here the CDR3 DNA reads TGCGCCAGCAGCTTGGCCGGATCGGCAACTAATGAAAAACTGTTTTTT.

The chain uses TRBV6-1 and TRBJ2-1, with 13 bases identical to TRBD2. Germline assignment: CDR1 MNHNS and CDR2 SASEGT. The junction had 6 bases not matched to a gene; V was cut back by 7 bases and J by 6 bases. The length of the CDR3 is 15 residues. CDR3 bases: TGTGCCAGCAATTTAGGACTAGCGGGGGCCAATGAGCAGTTCTTC. Translation gives CASNLGLAGANEQFF.

Concerning this clone itself: The junction does not match germline at one end; this may be a read error. The chain combines TRBV4-1 with TRBJ2-1; 9 bases line up with TRBD2. This CDR3 is built from 12 residues. Germline V gives CDR1 MGHRA, CDR2 YSYEKL. Here the CDR3 DNA reads TGCGCCAGCAGCCCGGCGGGGGGGCGGGAGCTCTTC. As protein: CASSPAGGRELF.

Written as DNA, the CDR3 is TGTGCCAGCAGTTCCGGACTAGCGGGACCCTACGAGCAGTACTTC. Encoded protein: CASSSGLAGPYEQYF. The chain links TRBV27 to TRBJ2-7; TRBD2 aligns across 12 bases. This CDR3 is 15 amino acids long. The germline gives CDR1 MNHEY, CDR2 SMNVEV (reference sequence). The V and J ends lost 4 bases and 2 bases, in that order; junction bases with no gene match: 3.

The chain combines TRBV19 with TRBJ2-2; tentatively, D is TRBD1 (5 bases). CDR1 is LNHDA, CDR2 SQIVND, per germline (reference sequence). Between the trimmed V and J ends, which lost 4 bases and 7 bases, there was a span of 19 bases. This CDR3 has 16 residues. CDR3 coding DNA: TGTGCCAGTAGTAATGAACCTCGGACAAACCTCGGGGAGCTGTTTTTT. Its translation is CASSNEPRTNLGELFF.

V usage is TRBV28 and J usage is TRBJ1-5; 9 bases are shared with TRBD1. V gave up 7 bases and J gave up 6 bases; unmatched junction bases: 10. Germline V gives CDR1 MDHEN, CDR2 SYDVKM. This CDR3 comprises 15 residues. DNA of the CDR3: TGTGCCAGCATCACGCCGGGACAGGGTTTTCAGCCCCAGCATTTT. The encoded protein is CASITPGQGFQPQHF.

The genes are TRBV5-5 and TRBJ2-1; 13 nucleotides match TRBD2. The junction had 8 bases not matched to a gene; V was cut back by 3 bases and J by 2 bases. Germline V gene sequence: CDR1 SGHKS, CDR2 YYEKEE (reference sequence). The CDR3 is 18 amino acids. In nucleotides, the CDR3 is TGTGCCAGCAGCTCCCCGGGACTAGCGGGACTAACCTACAATGAGCAGTTCTTC. Amino acid sequence: CASSSPGLAGLTYNEQFF.

J is TRBJ2-7 and V is TRBV28; 9 bases fit TRBD1. Trimming at V came to 5 bases and at J to 3 bases, leaving 5 bases not matched to a gene. The CDR3 extends over 14 amino acids. CDR1 is MDHEN, CDR2 SYDVKM, per germline. The CDR3 DNA sequence: TGTGCCAGCAGTCCCCCGACAGGGGGCTACGAGCAGTACTTC. This encodes CASSPPTGGYEQYF.

This chain links TRBV10-2 with TRBJ2-1; D might be TRBD1 (6 bases). Germline V CDR1 and CDR2: WSHSY, SAAADI. The CDR3 loop spans 13 amino acids. Between the trimmed V and J ends, which lost 5 bases and 6 bases, there was a span of 11 bases. The CDR3 loop reads CASSSPGVNEQFF. The CDR3 DNA follows: TGCGCCAGCAGTTCTCCAGGGGTCAATGAGCAGTTCTTC.